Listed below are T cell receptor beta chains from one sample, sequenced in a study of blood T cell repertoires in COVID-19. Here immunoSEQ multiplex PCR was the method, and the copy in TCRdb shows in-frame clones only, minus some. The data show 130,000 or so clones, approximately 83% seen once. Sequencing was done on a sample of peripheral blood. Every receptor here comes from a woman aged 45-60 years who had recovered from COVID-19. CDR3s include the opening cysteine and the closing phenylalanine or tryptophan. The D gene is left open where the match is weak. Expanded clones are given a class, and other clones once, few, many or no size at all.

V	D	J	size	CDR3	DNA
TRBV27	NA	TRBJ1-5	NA	CASSSRAYSNQPQHF	TGTGCCAGCAGTTCGCGAGCGTATAGCAATCAGCCCCAGCATTTT
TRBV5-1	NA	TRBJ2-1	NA	CASSLGLANEQFF	TGCGCCAGCAGCTTGGGCCTAGCGAATGAGCAGTTCTTC
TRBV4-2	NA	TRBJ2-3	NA	CASSQRVTDTQYF	TGTGCCAGCAGCCAAAGAGTCACAGATACGCAGTATTTT
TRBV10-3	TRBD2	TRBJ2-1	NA	CAISESEAGGQNEQFF	TGTGCCATCAGTGAGTCGGAAGCGGGGGGGCAGAATGAGCAGTTCTTC
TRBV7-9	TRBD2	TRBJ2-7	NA	CASSSGLAGVFYEQYF	TGTGCCAGCAGCTCCGGACTAGCGGGAGTCTTCTACGAGCAGTACTTC
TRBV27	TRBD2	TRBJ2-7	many	CASSSMTSGNNYEQYF	TGTGCCAGCAGTTCAATGACTAGCGGGAATAACTACGAGCAGTACTTC
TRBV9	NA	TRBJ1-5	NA	CASSSTGYSNQPQHF	TGTGCCAGCAGCTCTACGGGTTATAGCAATCAGCCCCAGCATTTT
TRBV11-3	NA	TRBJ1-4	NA	CASSRSRGSTNEKLFF	TGTGCCAGCAGCCGAAGCAGGGGATCAACTAATGAAAAACTGTTTTTT
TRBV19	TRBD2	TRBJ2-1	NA	CASSRSGGAYNEQFF	TGTGCCAGTAGCCGGAGCGGGGGGGCCTACAATGAGCAGTTCTTC
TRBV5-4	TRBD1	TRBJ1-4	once	CASSWDRGGEKLFF	TGTGCCAGCAGCTGGGACAGGGGAGGTGAAAAACTGTTTTTT
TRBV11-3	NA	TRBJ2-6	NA	CASSPRQQTGANVLTF	TGTGCCAGCAGCCCACGACAGCAAACCGGGGCCAACGTCCTGACTTTC
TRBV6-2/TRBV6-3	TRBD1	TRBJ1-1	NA	CASSGTGGGRGTEAFF	TGTGCCAGCAGTGGGACAGGGGGCGGACGAGGGACTGAAGCTTTCTTT
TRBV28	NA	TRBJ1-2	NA	CASNPSPGGYTF	TGTGCCAGCAACCCTAGCCCCGGGGGCTACACCTTC
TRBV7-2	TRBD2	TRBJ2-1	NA	CASSLRLAGNNEQFF	TGTGCCAGCAGCTTAAGACTAGCGGGGAACAATGAGCAGTTCTTC
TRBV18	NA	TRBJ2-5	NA	CASSPATSPNLSQYF	TGTGCCAGCTCACCAGCGACTAGTCCGAATTTGTCCCAGTACTTC
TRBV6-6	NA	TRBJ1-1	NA	CASSYAEDWEAFF	TGTGCCAGCAGTTACGCCGAGGACTGGGAAGCTTTCTTT
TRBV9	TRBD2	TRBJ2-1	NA	CASSVKTSGNNEQFF	TGTGCCAGCAGCGTAAAGACTAGCGGGAACAATGAGCAGTTCTTC
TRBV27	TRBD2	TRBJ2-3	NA	CASSFLGGGVTQYF	TGTGCCAGCAGTTTTTTGGGCGGGGGGGTTACGCAGTATTTT
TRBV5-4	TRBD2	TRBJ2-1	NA	CASSLVGGRGVDEQFF	TGTGCCAGCAGCTTGGTCGGCGGGAGAGGGGTGGATGAGCAGTTCTTC
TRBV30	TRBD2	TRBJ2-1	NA	CAWRPGLADYNEQFF	TGTGCCTGGAGGCCGGGACTAGCGGACTACAATGAGCAGTTCTTC
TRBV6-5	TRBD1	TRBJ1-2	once	CASREKGAIGYTF	TGTGCCAGCAGGGAGAAGGGGGCGATTGGCTACACCTTC
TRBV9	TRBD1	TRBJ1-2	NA	CASSVAITPGQGAETYGYTF	TGTGCCAGCAGCGTAGCAATCACGCCGGGACAGGGGGCGGAGACCTATGGCTACACCTTC
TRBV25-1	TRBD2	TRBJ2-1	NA	CASSEAGVSYNEQFF	TGTGCCAGCAGTGAAGCGGGAGTCTCCTACAATGAGCAGTTCTTC
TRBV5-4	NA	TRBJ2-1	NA	CASSLSTSPGNEQFF	TGTGCCAGCAGCTTGTCCACCTCCCCCGGGAATGAGCAGTTCTTC
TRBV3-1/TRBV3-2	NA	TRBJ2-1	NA	CASNRPPYNEQFF	TGTGCCAGCAACAGACCTCCCTACAATGAGCAGTTCTTC
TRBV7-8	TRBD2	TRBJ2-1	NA	CASSLPTSGRYNEQFF	TGTGCCAGCAGCCTTCCGACTAGCGGGAGGTACAATGAGCAGTTCTTC
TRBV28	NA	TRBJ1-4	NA	CASKEGRIREKLFF	TGTGCCAGCAAGGAAGGGAGAATACGTGAAAAACTGTTTTTT
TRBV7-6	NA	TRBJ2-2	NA	CASSPGLHQDGELFF	TGTGCCAGCAGCCCTGGGCTACACCAAGACGGGGAGCTGTTTTTT
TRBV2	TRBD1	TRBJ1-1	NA	CASSSDRGEAFF	TGTGCCAGCAGTTCGGACAGGGGTGAAGCTTTCTTT
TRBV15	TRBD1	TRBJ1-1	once	CATSRAGGTEAFF	TGTGCCACCAGCAGGGCAGGGGGCACTGAAGCTTTCTTT
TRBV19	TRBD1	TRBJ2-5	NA	CASSDRGRETQYF	TGTGCCAGTTCAGACAGGGGGCGCGAGACCCAGTACTTC
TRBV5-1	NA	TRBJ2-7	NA	CASSFRDNDNEQYF	TGCGCCAGCAGCTTCCGGGACAACGACAACGAGCAGTACTTC
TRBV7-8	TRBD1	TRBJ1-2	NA	CASSLEGTADGYTF	TGTGCCAGCAGCTTAGAGGGGACAGCGGATGGCTACACCTTC
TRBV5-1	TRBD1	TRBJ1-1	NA	CASSLAGTGNTEAFF	TGCGCCAGCAGCTTGGCGGGGACAGGTAACACTGAAGCTTTCTTT
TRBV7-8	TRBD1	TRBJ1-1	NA	CASSSPPGTGKTEAFF	TGTGCCAGCAGCTCACCGCCCGGGACAGGGAAGACTGAAGCTTTCTTT
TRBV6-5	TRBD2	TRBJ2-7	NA	CASSYAGGNSYEQYF	TGTGCCAGCAGTTACGCGGGAGGCAACTCCTACGAGCAGTACTTC
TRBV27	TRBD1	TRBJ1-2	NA	CASRRTGEYGYTF	TGTGCCAGCAGACGGACAGGGGAGTATGGCTACACCTTC
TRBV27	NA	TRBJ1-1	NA	CASRNLGVYTEAFF	TGTGCCAGCAGGAACCTAGGGGTCTACACTGAAGCTTTCTTT
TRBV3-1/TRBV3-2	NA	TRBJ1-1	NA	CASSQPGVTEAFF	TGTGCCAGCAGCCAACCAGGGGTAACTGAAGCTTTCTTT
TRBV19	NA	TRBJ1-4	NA	CASSIRTGKTREKLFF	TGTGCCAGTAGTATAAGGACGGGGAAAACGCGTGAAAAACTGTTTTTT
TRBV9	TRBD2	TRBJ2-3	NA	CASSITSAGDTQYF	TGTGCCAGCAGCATTACTAGCGCGGGCGATACGCAGTATTTT
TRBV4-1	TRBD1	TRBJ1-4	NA	CASSPNGRGQSQKLFF	TGCGCCAGCAGCCCAAATGGAAGGGGGCAGTCCCAAAAACTGTTTTTT
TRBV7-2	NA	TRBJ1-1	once	CASSLAGRGTTEAFF	TGTGCCAGCAGCTTAGCGGGCAGGGGCACCACTGAAGCTTTCTTT
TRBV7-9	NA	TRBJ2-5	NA	CASIPVGGETQYF	TGTGCCAGCATCCCCGTAGGAGGGGAGACCCAGTACTTC
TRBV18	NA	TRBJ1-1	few	CASSWGQNTEAFF	TGTGCCAGCTCATGGGGACAGAACACTGAAGCTTTCTTT
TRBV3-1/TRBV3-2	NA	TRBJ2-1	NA	CASSRDTLSGNEQFF	TGTGCCAGCAGCCGGGACACACTCTCGGGGAATGAGCAGTTCTTC
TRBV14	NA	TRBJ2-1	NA	CASSRLRERLFF	TGTGCCAGCAGCCGACTACGGGAGCGTCTGTTCTTC
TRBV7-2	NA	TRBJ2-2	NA	CASSLQVAANTGELFF	TGTGCCAGCAGCTTACAAGTAGCGGCGAACACCGGGGAGCTGTTTTTT
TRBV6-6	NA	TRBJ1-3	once	CASSYAMGNTIYF	TGTGCCAGCAGTTACGCTATGGGAAACACCATATATTTT
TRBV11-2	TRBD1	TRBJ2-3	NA	CASSPGQGLTDTQYF	TGTGCCAGCAGCCCGGGACAGGGGTTGACAGATACGCAGTATTTT
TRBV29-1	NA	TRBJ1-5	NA	CSAQTVSNQPQHF	TGCAGCGCCCAGACAGTTAGCAATCAGCCCCAGCATTTT
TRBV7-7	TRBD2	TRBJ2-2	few	CASSSRTSGTNTGELFF	TGTGCCAGCAGCTCACGCACTAGCGGGACGAACACCGGGGAGCTGTTTTTT
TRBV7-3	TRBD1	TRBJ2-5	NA	CASSLGTGSETQYF	TGTGCCAGCAGCTTAGGGACAGGGTCAGAGACCCAGTACTTC
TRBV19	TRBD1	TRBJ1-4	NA	CASSRTGRNEKLFF	TGTGCCAGTAGCAGGACAGGGAGAAATGAAAAACTGTTTTTT
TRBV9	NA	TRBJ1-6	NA	CASSVQVYNSPLHF	TGTGCCAGCAGCGTCCAGGTCTATAATTCACCCCTCCACTTT
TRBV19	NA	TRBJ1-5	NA	CASSSRVQPQHF	TGTGCCAGTAGTAGCAGGGTCCAGCCCCAGCATTTT
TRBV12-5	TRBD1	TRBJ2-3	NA	CASGSAGTGKVNTQYF	TGTGCTAGTGGTTCAGCCGGGACAGGGAAAGTAAATACGCAGTATTTT
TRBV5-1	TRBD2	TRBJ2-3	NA	CASKTSVTDTQYF	TGCGCCAGCAAAACTAGCGTAACAGATACGCAGTATTTT
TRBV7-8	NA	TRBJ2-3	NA	CASSSPLVVTDTQYF	TGTGCCAGCAGCTCCCCTCTGGTAGTCACAGATACGCAGTATTTT